Shown below are 16 T cell receptor beta chains from a single sample sequenced in a study of T-cell memory formation after mild COVID-19. TCRdb independently ran MiXCR on the 5' RACE reads; one entry per CDR3 protein. In the table there are about 470,000 distinct CDR3 sequences, around 27% of which are singletons. Sequencing was done on a sample of PBMCs or a T cell subset sorted from them (not recorded which). The receptors derive from an adult woman who had mild COVID-19 (a few samples of this study predate the infection). Cell type and time point are not known.

J is TRBJ2-1 and V is TRBV12-3 or TRBV12-4, with D maybe TRBD2 (6 bases). The ends were cut back, 4 bases at V and 4 bases at J, with 11 bases in the middle. CDR3 length: 14 residues. CDR3 sequence (DNA): TGTGCCAGCAGTTCCCGGGACTTGTACAATGAGCAGTTCTTC. It specifies CASSSRDLYNEQFF.

The V call is TRBV7-2, the J call TRBJ1-2; 8 bases align to TRBD1. Germline V gives CDR1 SGHTA, CDR2 FQGNSA. CDR3 length: 14 residues. With V trimmed by 5 bases and J by 2 bases, 4 bases remained unmatched. The CDR3 is CASSIRQGNYGYTF. DNA of the CDR3: TGTGCCAGCAGCATTCGACAGGGGAACTATGGCTACACCTTC.

The rearrangement joins TRBV7-3 to TRBJ2-3; 13 bases are shared with TRBD2. The CDR3 is 15 residues long. Germline CDR1 and CDR2: SGHTA and FQGTGA. V gave up 4 bases and J gave up 6 bases; unmatched junction bases: 4. In nucleotides, the CDR3 is TGTGCCAGCAGCTCCGGACTAGCGGGAGTTGATACGCAGTATTTT. Translated: CASSSGLAGVDTQYF.

V is TRBV20-1 and J is TRBJ2-7; a possible D gene is TRBD1 (6 bases). V was trimmed by 0 bases and J by 1 base, leaving 10 bases between them. The CDR3 is made up of 14 amino acids. Germline V lookup: CDR1 DFQATT, CDR2 SNEGSKA (reference sequence). The CDR3 DNA sequence: TGCAGTGCTAGAGATTTCAGGGGATCCTACGAGCAGTACTTC. The encoded protein is CSARDFRGSYEQYF.

Only a few counts were recorded for this clonotype. The chain recombines TRBV5-5 with TRBJ2-5, with TRBD2 identical over 11 bases. Germline lookup yields CDR1 SGHKS and CDR2 YYEKEE (reference sequence). The CDR3 length is 16 residues. J was trimmed by 3 bases and V by 3 bases; bases with no gene match: 7. The CDR3 sequence is CASSSASGGSKETQYF. In nucleotides, the CDR3 is TGTGCCAGCAGCTCCGCTAGCGGGGGGAGTAAAGAGACCCAGTACTTC.

The CDR3 DNA reads as TGTGCCAGCAGCTCGGGTACAGGGGCCTATGGCTACACCTTC. It is translated as CASSSGTGAYGYTF. The V and J genes are TRBV5-8 and TRBJ1-2, with TRBD1 identical over 7 bases. V gave up 3 bases and J gave up 4 bases; unmatched junction bases: 6. Germline V gives CDR1 SGHTS, CDR2 YDEGEE. The CDR3 has 14 amino acids.

The chain has TRBV6-6 and TRBJ2-2; 12 bases line up with TRBD2. With V trimmed by 6 bases and J by 0 bases, 11 bases remained unmatched. The CDR3 spans 19 residues. Germline assignment: CDR1 MNHNY and CDR2 SVGAGI (reference sequence). The CDR3 spells CASRGPGLAGDANTGELFF. CDR3 DNA sequence: TGTGCCAGCAGGGGCCCGGGACTAGCGGGCGACGCGAACACCGGGGAGCTGTTTTTT.

The chain employs TRBV7-3 and TRBJ2-2; 10 bases agree with TRBD1. The CDR3 contains 17 residues. After removal of 6 bases from V and 2 bases from J, the junction contained 9 bases not matched to a gene. Germline values: CDR1 SGHTA, CDR2 FQGTGA. Here the CDR3 DNA reads TGTGCCAGCAGGCCGACGGGACAGGGGACCAACACCGGGGAGCTGTTTTTT. It is translated as CASRPTGQGTNTGELFF.

This chain uses TRBV21-1 with TRBJ2-2; TRBD1 reflects the table's D call only, with no check against the DNA. TRBV21-1 is listed as a pseudogene. This CDR3 spans 19 amino acids. The CDR3 is CASPTAPCGAGAETGELFF. Here the CDR3 DNA reads TGTGCCAGCCCCACCGCCCCCTGCGGGGCGGGGGCGGAAACCGGGGAGCTGTTTTTT.

The V gene is TRBV7-6, the J gene TRBJ2-5; D is unresolved. Between the trimmed V and J ends, which lost 1 base and 5 bases, there was a span of 14 bases. CDR3 length equals 15 residues. CDR1 is SGHVS and CDR2 is FNYEAQ in the germline V gene. CDR3 loop: CASSLGVSYRETQYF. The CDR3 DNA reads TGTGCCAGCAGCTTAGGGGTTTCCTACCGGGAGACCCAGTACTTC.

J is TRBJ2-5 and V is TRBV6-6, with 10 bases that match TRBD2. Losses at the gene ends were 6 bases for V and 5 bases for J; bases not matched to a gene: 15. The CDR3 is 17 amino acids. Germline CDR1 reads MNHNY; CDR2 reads SVGAGI (reference sequence). The CDR3 DNA sequence: TGTGCCAGCAGCCCCGGGACTAGCGCGGGGCGTGGGGAGACCCAGTACTTC. Translation: CASSPGTSAGRGETQYF.

The chain links TRBV5-1 to TRBJ1-5; TRBD1 might be the D (5 bases). Between the trimmed V and J ends, which lost 4 bases and 1 base, there was a span of 12 bases. CDR1 is SGHRS and CDR2 is YFSETQ in the germline V gene. This CDR3 has 15 amino acids. This CDR3 reads CASSDSGDSNQPQHF. For the CDR3, the DNA is TGCGCCAGCAGCGACAGTGGGGACAGCAATCAGCCCCAGCATTTT. Filled out from reference TRBV5-1 and TRBJ1-5, the complete variable domain reads KAGVTQTPRYLIKTRGQQVTLSCSPISGHRSVSWYQQTPGQGLQFLFEYFSETQRNKGNFPGRFSGRQFSNSRSEMNVSTLELGDSALYLCASSDSGDSNQPQHFGDGTRLSIL.

The chain joins TRBV11-3 to TRBJ2-7; D possibly uses TRBD1 or TRBD2 (5 bases each). V was trimmed by 5 bases and J by 2 bases, leaving 13 bases between them. Germline V gene sequence: CDR1 SGHNT, CDR2 YENEEA. The CDR3 is 14 residues long. The CDR3 here is CASSARDPTYEQYF. The CDR3 DNA follows: TGTGCCAGCAGCGCCCGGGACCCAACCTACGAGCAGTACTTC. Full variable domain (missing parts from reference TRBV11-3 and TRBJ2-7): EAGVVQSPRYKIIEKKQPVAFWCNPISGHNTLYWYLQNLGQGPELLIRYENEEAVDDSQLPKDRFSAERLKGVDSTLKIQPAELGDSAVYLCASSARDPTYEQYFGPGTRLTVT.

The chain links TRBV2 to TRBJ2-5; the D gene is possibly TRBD2 (6 bases). Germline CDR1 and CDR2: SNHLY and FYNNEI. The CDR3 is 14 amino acids. V shed 4 bases and J shed 2 bases, with 11 bases lying between them. DNA of the CDR3: TGTGCCAGCAGTGTACTAGCAGGACAAGAGACCCAGTACTTC. Translation: CASSVLAGQETQYF.

The rearrangement joins TRBV19 to TRBJ2-7; D is unresolved. This CDR3 has 13 amino acids. The V gene lost 5 bases and the J gene lost 2 bases, with 10 bases spanning the gap. Germline V gene lookup returns CDR1 LNHDA and CDR2 SQIVND (reference sequence). Here the CDR3 DNA reads TGTGCCAGTAGTTGGGCCTCCACCTACGAGCAGTACTTC. Translation gives CASSWASTYEQYF.

This clonotype was seen repeatedly, ten times or more. In DNA form, the CDR3 reads TGTGCCACCAGTACACTTGGTGTAGCGGGAGAATACAATGAGCAGTTCTTC. It yields the protein CATSTLGVAGEYNEQFF. The chain joins TRBV24-1 to TRBJ2-1, with 9 bases lining up with TRBD2. This CDR3 has 17 residues. V was pared by 6 bases and J by 4 bases, with 12 bases of the junction left unmatched. Germline loops: CDR1 KGHDR, CDR2 SFDVKD.